The 5 T cell receptor beta chains below all came from one sample that was sequenced in a study of T cell responses to AZD1222 COVID-19 vaccine. Only in-frame clones appear in the TCRdb table, and some are missing; sequencing was by immunoSEQ multiplex PCR. The sample records about 160,000 clones, roughly nine tenths being singletons. The sample was peripheral blood, taken on day 0 of AZD1222 vaccination. The source of these receptors is an adult in good health.

The gene calls are TRBV7-3 and TRBJ1-2; TRBD1 aligns across 8 bases. From germline, CDR1 is SGHTA and CDR2 FQGTGA. V gave up 5 bases and J gave up 6 bases; unmatched junction bases: 5. The CDR3 covers 13 residues. As DNA, the CDR3 is TGTGCCAGCAGCCGCGACAGGGGTCATGGCTACACCTTC. The encoded protein is CASSRDRGHGYTF.

The gene calls are TRBV2 and TRBJ1-3; D gene uncertain. Germline V gives CDR1 SNHLY, CDR2 FYNNEI. The CDR3 has 17 residues. The V and J ends lost 6 bases and 4 bases respectively, with 22 bases between them. The CDR3 sequence is CASRKRTGLPKGNTIYF. CDR3 DNA: TGTGCCAGCAGAAAGAGAACGGGCCTCCCGAAAGGAAACACCATATATTTT.

The gene calls are TRBV15 and TRBJ1-4; D is ambiguous. V gave up 2 bases and J gave up 4 bases, with 5 bases separating them. This CDR3 region has 13 residues. Germline loops: CDR1 LNHNV, CDR2 YYDKDF (reference sequence). The CDR3 DNA reads as TGTGCCACCAGCAGAAAACATAATGAAAAACTGTTTTTT. Translated: CATSRKHNEKLFF.

The chain couples TRBV5-6 to TRBJ1-2, with TRBD1 as a possible D gene (6 bases). V lost 0 bases and J 7 bases, leaving 19 bases between the germline ends. This CDR3 spans 16 amino acids. Germline CDR1 SGHDT, CDR2 YYEEEE. The CDR3 reads CASSLGFAGGRAGYTF. The DNA for the CDR3 is TGTGCCAGCAGCTTGGGGTTCGCTGGGGGGCGCGCTGGCTACACCTTC.

This clone was recorded once. The chain couples TRBV25-1 to TRBJ1-2, with D perhaps matching TRBD1 (6 bases). Germline assignment: CDR1 MGHDK and CDR2 SYGVNS. V was clipped by 6 bases and J by 3 bases, with 14 bases between them. The CDR3 is made up of 14 amino acids. The CDR3 reads CASRPGEGYYGYTF. The CDR3 DNA sequence: TGTGCCAGCAGACCAGGGGAGGGGTACTATGGCTACACCTTC.